The T cell receptor beta chain under discussion was sequenced for a study of T cells in Graves' hyperthyroidism and ophthalmopathy. Exclusion of a patient resulted from uncontrolled infection, other autoimmune disease, pregnancy or lactation. PBMCs were derived from around 10 ml fresh peripheral blood. The CDR3 has 13 residues. Looked up from germline, CDR1 is KGHDR and CDR2 is SFDVKD. The V and J ends lost 11 bases and 5 bases, in that order; junction bases with no gene match: 11. What was amplified from RNA transcripts were TCR beta CDR3 regions. The HTBI primer set served for first-round RT-PCR of the TCR CDR3. TCRdb processed the multiplex PCR reads anew with MiXCR; each CDR3 protein has one entry. The sample has around 700,000 distinct CDR3 sequences, roughly a third seen once. This clonotype has more than one count but fewer than ten.

The sequence was collected from a woman aged 40 to 50 with Graves' hyperthyroidism. V usage is TRBV24-1 and J usage is TRBJ2-7; 7 nucleotides line up with TRBD1. The material sequenced was blood. This CDR3 reads CASLMTGTHEQYF. In DNA, the CDR3 is TGTGCCAGCCTTATGACAGGGACCCACGAGCAGTACTTC.